This T cell receptor (beta chain) is from a study of T cell responses to AZD1222 COVID-19 vaccine. Study outcomes and limitations: The study found Spike-specific TCR breadth and depth rose after two AZD1222 doses.

Trimming removed 2 bases from V and 3 bases from J, with 4 bases in between. CDR3 length: 12 amino acids. Germline V gene lookup returns CDR1 SGHVS and CDR2 FNYEAQ. On this clone: Its specificity is unknown.

The data were produced by immunoSEQ multiplex PCR, yet TCRdb's version contains in-frame clones alone and is incomplete. The sample has 130,000 to 150,000 clones, 85% to 95% seen once. The origin of this receptor is an adult who had recovered from COVID-19. This specimen was peripheral blood, taken after recovery from COVID-19. This sequence joins TRBV7-6 and TRBJ2-5; D remains unclear. The CDR3 nucleotides read TGTGCCAGCAGCTTACCTAAAGAGACCCAGTACTTC. It translates to CASSLPKETQYF. The variable domain in full, with the rest retrieved from reference TRBV7-6 and TRBJ2-5, is GAGVSQSPRYKVTKRGQDVALRCDPISGHVSLYWYRQALGQGPEFLTYFNYEAQQDKSGLPNDRFSAERPEGSISTLTIQRTEQRDSAMYRCASSLPKETQYFGPGTRLLVL.